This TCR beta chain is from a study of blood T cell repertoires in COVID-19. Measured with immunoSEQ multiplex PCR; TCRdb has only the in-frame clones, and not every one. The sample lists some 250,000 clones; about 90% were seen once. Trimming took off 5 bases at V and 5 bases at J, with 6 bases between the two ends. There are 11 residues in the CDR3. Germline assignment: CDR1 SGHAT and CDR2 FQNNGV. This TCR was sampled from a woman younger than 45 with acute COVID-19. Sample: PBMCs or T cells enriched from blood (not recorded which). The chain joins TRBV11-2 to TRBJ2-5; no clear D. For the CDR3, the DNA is TGTGCCAGCAGCCGAGAGGAGACCCAGTACTTC. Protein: CASSREETQYF.